This T cell receptor beta chain was obtained from a study of CD8+ T cells in alopecia areata. Across the study: People stayed on tofacitinib for 6 to 18 months, then stopped the drug for 6 months.

General study points: Besides other cells, scalp samples also yield sequences of resident alphabeta T cells from normal skin.

As the sequencing template, cDNA was produced by extracting RNA and reverse transcribing it. Sequenced by immunoSEQ multiplex PCR; TCRdb stores in-frame clones only, minus some. The sample lists roughly 130,000 clones, approximately 58% seen once, with roughly 4.3% in the top ten. Alopecia areata patients gave lesional scalp punch biopsies and peripheral blood samples. This clone was detected only a few times. Its antigen is unidentified. This CDR3 is also generated by other DNA sequences in the sample. The sequence derives from a human donor with alopecia areata. Specimen: CD4+ T cells sorted from blood, collected at week 0.

This chain's CDR3 is CASSLVLAGGRETQYF. The CDR3 bases are TGTGCCAGCAGCTTAGTGCTAGCGGGGGGGCGGGAGACCCAGTACTTC. The gene calls are TRBV7-2 and TRBJ2-5, with 12 bases aligning to TRBD2. Germline V gene lookup returns CDR1 SGHTA and CDR2 FQGNSA. Germline trimming cut 1 base from V and 5 bases from J; bases unmatched to any gene: 5. There are 16 residues in the CDR3.